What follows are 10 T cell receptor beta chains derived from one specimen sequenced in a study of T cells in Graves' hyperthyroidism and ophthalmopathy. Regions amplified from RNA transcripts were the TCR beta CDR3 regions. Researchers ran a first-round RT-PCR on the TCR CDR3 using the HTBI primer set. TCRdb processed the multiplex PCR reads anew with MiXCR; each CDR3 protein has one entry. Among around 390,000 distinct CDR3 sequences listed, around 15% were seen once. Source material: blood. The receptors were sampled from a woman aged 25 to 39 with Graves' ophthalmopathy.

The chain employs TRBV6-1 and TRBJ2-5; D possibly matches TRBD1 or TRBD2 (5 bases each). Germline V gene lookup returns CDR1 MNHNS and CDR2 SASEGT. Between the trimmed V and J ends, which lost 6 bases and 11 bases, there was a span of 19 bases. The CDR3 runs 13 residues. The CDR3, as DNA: TGTGCCAGCAGCCCCGGGACGGTAACCAAACAGTACTTC. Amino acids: CASSPGTVTKQYF.

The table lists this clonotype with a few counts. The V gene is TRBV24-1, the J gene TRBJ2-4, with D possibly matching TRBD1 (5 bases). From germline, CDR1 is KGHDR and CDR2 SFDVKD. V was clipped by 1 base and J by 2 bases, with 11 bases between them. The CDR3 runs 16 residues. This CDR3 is CATSDFKPGTKNIQYF. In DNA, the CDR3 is TGTGCCACCAGTGATTTTAAGCCAGGGACCAAAAACATTCAGTACTTC.

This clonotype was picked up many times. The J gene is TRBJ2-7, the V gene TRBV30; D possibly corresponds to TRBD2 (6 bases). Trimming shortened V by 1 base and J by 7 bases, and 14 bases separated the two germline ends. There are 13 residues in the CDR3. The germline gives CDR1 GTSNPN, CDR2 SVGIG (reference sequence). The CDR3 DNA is TGTGCCTGGAGTGGGCGTGTGGAGGGAGAGCAGTACTTC. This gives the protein CAWSGRVEGEQYF. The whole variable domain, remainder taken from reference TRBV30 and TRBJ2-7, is SQTIHQWPATLVQPVGSPLSLECTVEGTSNPNLYWYRQAAGRGLQLLFYSVGIGQISSEVPQNLSASRPQDRQFILSSKKLLLSDSGFYLCAWSGRVEGEQYFGPGTRLTVT.

DNA for the CDR3: TGTGCCAGCAGCGTTTCCGGGACAGGGTACGACACCATATATTTT. It codes for CASSVSGTGYDTIYF. The chain uses TRBV11-3 and TRBJ1-3; 9 bases fit TRBD1. This CDR3 is built from 15 residues. The V gene's germline CDR1 is SGHNT and CDR2 YENEEA. The J segment lost 8 bases and the V segment lost 5 bases, leaving 10 bases of the junction unmatched.

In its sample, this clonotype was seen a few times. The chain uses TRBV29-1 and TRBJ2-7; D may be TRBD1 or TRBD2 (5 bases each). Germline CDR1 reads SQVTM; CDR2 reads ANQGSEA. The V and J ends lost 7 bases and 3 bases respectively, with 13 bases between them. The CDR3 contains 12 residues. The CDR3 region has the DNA TGCAGCGGAGCCGGGACCCTCTACGAGCAGTACTTC. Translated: CSGAGTLYEQYF.

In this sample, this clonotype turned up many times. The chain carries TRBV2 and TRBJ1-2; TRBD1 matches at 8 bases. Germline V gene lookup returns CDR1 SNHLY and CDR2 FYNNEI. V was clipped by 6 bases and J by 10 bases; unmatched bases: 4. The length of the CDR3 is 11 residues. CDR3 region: CASRGTGHYTF. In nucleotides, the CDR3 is TGTGCCAGCAGGGGGACAGGACACTACACCTTC. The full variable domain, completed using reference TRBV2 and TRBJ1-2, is EPEVTQTPSHQVTQMGQEVILRCVPISNHLYFYWYRQILGQKVEFLVSFYNNEISEKSEIFDDQFSVERPDGSNFTLKIRSTKLEDSAMYFCASRGTGHYTFGSGTRLTVV.

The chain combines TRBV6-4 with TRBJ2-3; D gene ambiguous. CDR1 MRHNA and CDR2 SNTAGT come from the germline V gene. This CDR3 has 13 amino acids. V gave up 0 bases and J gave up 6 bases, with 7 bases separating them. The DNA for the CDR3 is TGTGCCAGCAGTGACTCACCCGCGGATACGCAGTATTTT. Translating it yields CASSDSPADTQYF.

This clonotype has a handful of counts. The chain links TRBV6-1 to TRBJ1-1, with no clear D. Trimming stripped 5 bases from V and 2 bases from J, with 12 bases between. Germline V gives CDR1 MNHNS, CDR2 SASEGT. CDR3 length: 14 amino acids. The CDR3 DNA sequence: TGTGCCAGCAGTCCAGCCCACATCAACACTGAAGCTTTCTTT. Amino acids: CASSPAHINTEAFF.

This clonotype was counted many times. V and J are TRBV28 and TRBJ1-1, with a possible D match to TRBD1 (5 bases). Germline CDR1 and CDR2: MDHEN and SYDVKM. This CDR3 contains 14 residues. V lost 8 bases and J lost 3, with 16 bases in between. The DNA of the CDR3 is TGTGCCAGCCACGGGGGATCTTATGACACTGAAGCTTTCTTT. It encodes CASHGGSYDTEAFF.

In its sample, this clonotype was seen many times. The CDR3 protein is CACWENTEAFF. The DNA of the CDR3 is TGTGCCTGTTGGGAGAACACTGAAGCTTTCTTT. The chain links TRBV30 to TRBJ1-1, with D unresolved. The germline V gene has CDR1 GTSNPN and CDR2 SVGIG (reference sequence). The germline V and J ends were trimmed by 6 bases and 1 base, with 6 bases remaining between them. CDR3 length: 11 amino acids.